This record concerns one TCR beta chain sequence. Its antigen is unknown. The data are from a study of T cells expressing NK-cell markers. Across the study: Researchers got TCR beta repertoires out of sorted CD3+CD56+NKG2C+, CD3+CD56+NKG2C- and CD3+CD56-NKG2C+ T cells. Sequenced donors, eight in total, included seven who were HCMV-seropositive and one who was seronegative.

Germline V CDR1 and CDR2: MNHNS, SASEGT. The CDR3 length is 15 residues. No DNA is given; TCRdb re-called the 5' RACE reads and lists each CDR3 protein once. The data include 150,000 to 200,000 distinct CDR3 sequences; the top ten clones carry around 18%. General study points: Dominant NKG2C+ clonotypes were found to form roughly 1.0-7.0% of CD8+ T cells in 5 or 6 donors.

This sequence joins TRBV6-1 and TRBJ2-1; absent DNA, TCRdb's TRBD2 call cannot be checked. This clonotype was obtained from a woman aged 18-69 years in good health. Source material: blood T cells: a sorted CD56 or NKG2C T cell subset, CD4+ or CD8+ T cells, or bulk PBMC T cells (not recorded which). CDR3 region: CASSTPGLEDNEQFF.